The 31 T cell receptor beta chains below come from one sample, sequenced in a study of cytomegalovirus exposure and HLA in healthy donors. The PCR had 60 Vbeta and 13 Jbeta primers. The method was immunoSEQ multiplex PCR; TCRdb's version includes in-frame clones alone and lacks a portion of them. The profile shows roughly 140,000 clones, approximately 80% of them singletons. The sample taken for sequencing was PBMCs. Receptors originate from a woman between 18 and 30 years old in good health and CMV-seropositive.

The chain couples TRBV19 to TRBJ2-5, with TRBD1 matching 8 bases. V dropped 5 bases and J dropped 5; count of bases not matched to a gene: 13. In germline, CDR1 is LNHDA, CDR2 SQIVND (reference sequence). This CDR3 comprises 16 residues. The CDR3 DNA sequence: TGTGCCAGTAGTTCGAGCCGACAGGGGTGGGGGGAGACCCAGTACTTC. Encoded protein: CASSSSRQGWGETQYF.

The gene calls are TRBV6-5 and TRBJ1-2; perhaps TRBD1 as D (5 bases). Germline CDR1 is MNHEY and CDR2 is SVGAGI. V was cut by 5 bases and J by 2 bases, with 6 bases left in between. The CDR3 length is 12 residues. CDR3 residues: CASSRQNYGYTF. CDR3 coding DNA: TGTGCCAGCAGTCGACAGAACTATGGCTACACCTTC.

The chain combines TRBV6-1 with TRBJ2-2, with 10 bases lining up with TRBD2. The germline gives CDR1 MNHNS, CDR2 SASEGT. The length of the CDR3 is 18 residues. With V trimmed by 2 bases and J by 0 bases, 6 bases remained unmatched. The CDR3 sequence: CASSELVAGGANTGELFF. In nucleotides, the CDR3 is TGTGCCAGCAGTGAATTAGTAGCGGGGGGCGCGAACACCGGGGAGCTGTTTTTT.

The chain is built from TRBV4-1 and TRBJ1-3, with D unresolved. V lost 2 bases to trimming and J lost 1 base, with 15 bases between them. CDR1 is MGHRA and CDR2 is YSYEKL in the germline V gene. The length of the CDR3 is 17 residues. The CDR3 DNA follows: TGCGCCAGCAGCCAATTCACCGGCCGGGATTCTGGAAACACCATATATTTT. Protein sequence: CASSQFTGRDSGNTIYF.

Concerning this clone itself: Compared with germline, one end of the junction differs, possibly owing to a read error. The gene calls are TRBV27 and TRBJ2-2; 12 bases are shared with TRBD2. This CDR3 has 17 amino acids. Per the germline V gene, CDR1 is MNHEY and CDR2 is SMNVEV (reference sequence). CDR3 sequence reads: CASSLSSGGANTGELFF. DNA of the CDR3: TGTGCCAGCAGTCTATCTAGCGGGGGGGCGAACACCGGGGAGCTGTTTTTT.

This clone was observed once. This sequence joins TRBV14 and TRBJ1-6; D not certain. This CDR3 contains 13 residues. Germline V gene lookup returns CDR1 SGHDN and CDR2 FVKESK. Trimming left V 3 bases short and J 7 bases short, with 7 bases between. The DNA of the CDR3 is TGTGCCAGCAGCCACTTTTTAAATTCACCCCTCCACTTT. This codes for CASSHFLNSPLHF.

The chain has TRBV27 and TRBJ2-1, with a weak D call TRBD2 (7 bases). Trimming stripped 0 bases from V and 6 bases from J, with 12 bases between. Germline V gives CDR1 MNHEY, CDR2 SMNVEV (reference sequence). This CDR3 contains 15 residues. The CDR3 spells CASSLSAGAANEQFF. The CDR3 nucleotides are TGTGCCAGCAGTTTATCGGCGGGGGCGGCCAATGAGCAGTTCTTC.

The chain employs TRBV11-2 and TRBJ1-3; 7 positions agree with TRBD1. After removal of 4 bases from V and 7 bases from J, the junction contained 7 bases not matched to a gene. The CDR3 extends over 14 amino acids. From germline, CDR1 is SGHAT and CDR2 FQNNGV. CDR3 loop: CASSSRTGPNTIYF. The DNA for the CDR3 is TGTGCCAGCAGCTCTAGGACAGGCCCCAACACCATATATTTT.

Of note for this clone: Other DNA variants within this sample encode the same CDR3. CDR3 residues: CSVESVETQYF. CDR3 coding DNA: TGCAGCGTTGAATCTGTGGAGACCCAGTACTTC. The chain combines TRBV29-1 with TRBJ2-5; no reliable D call. The V gene lost 2 bases and the J gene lost 5 bases, with 6 bases spanning the gap. The CDR3 spans 11 residues. Per germline, CDR1 SQVTM and CDR2 ANQGSEA.

The chain couples TRBV4-3 to TRBJ2-4, with a tentative D call TRBD2 (6 bases). V lost 1 base to trimming and J lost 6 bases, with 13 bases between them. The CDR3 spans 15 residues. The germline CDR1 and CDR2 sequences are LGHNA and YSLEER. The CDR3 DNA reads TGCGCCAGCAGCCAAGGGGAGGCCGGGCTAAACATTCAGTACTTC. Its translation: CASSQGEAGLNIQYF.

The chain recombines TRBV30 with TRBJ1-2, with 9 bases that match TRBD1. This CDR3 spans 13 amino acids. Germline trimming cut 3 bases from V and 6 bases from J; bases unmatched to any gene: 5. Germline V gene data show CDR1 as GTSNPN and CDR2 as SVGIG (reference sequence). Here the CDR3 DNA reads TGTGCCTGGAGGGGGACAGGGATGAATGGCTACACCTTC. As protein: CAWRGTGMNGYTF.

On this clone itself: In the same sample, other DNA sequences code for this CDR3. The chain uses TRBV5-6 and TRBJ1-1; 10 bases align to TRBD1. The CDR3 extends over 16 amino acids. Germline V CDR1 and CDR2: SGHDT, YYEEEE. V was clipped by 4 bases and J by 4 bases; unmatched bases: 10. CDR3 loop: CASSKGQGLQGTEAFF. CDR3 nucleotide sequence: TGTGCCAGCAGCAAGGGACAGGGGTTGCAGGGCACTGAAGCTTTCTTT.

The V call is TRBV6-6, the J call TRBJ1-5, with no clear D. Per germline, CDR1 MNHNY and CDR2 SVGAGI (reference sequence). V was clipped by 7 bases and J by 6 bases, with 16 bases between them. This CDR3 region has 14 residues. The CDR3 coding sequence is TGTGCCAGCAAATTTGCTGGTGAGGCTCAGCCCCAGCATTTT. Protein sequence: CASKFAGEAQPQHF.

The chain recombines TRBV6-5 with TRBJ2-2; 9 nucleotides agree with TRBD1. The CDR3 covers 13 residues. V dropped 5 bases and J dropped 6; count of bases not matched to a gene: 1. Germline-derived CDR1 and CDR2 are MNHEY and SVGAGI. The CDR3 bases are TGTGCCAGCAGTCGGGACAGGGCCGGGGAGCTGTTTTTT. Protein product: CASSRDRAGELFF.

J is TRBJ2-7 and V is TRBV6-5; 7 nucleotides agree with TRBD1. From germline, CDR1 is MNHEY and CDR2 SVGAGI. J lost 4 bases, V lost 2 bases, and 5 bases had no gene match. This CDR3 is 14 amino acids long. DNA of the CDR3: TGTGCCAGCAGTTACACAGACAGGGTATACGAGCAGTACTTC. Protein: CASSYTDRVYEQYF.

The chain couples TRBV16 to TRBJ2-3, with D uncertain. The CDR3 consists of 13 residues. The germline V gene encodes CDR1 KGHSY and CDR2 FQNENV. Trimming removed 0 bases at V and 3 bases at J, with 4 bases between. CDR3 nucleotides: TGTGCCAGCAGCCAATCGGAGACAGATACGCAGTATTTT. It translates to CASSQSETDTQYF.

The gene calls are TRBV28 and TRBJ2-2; TRBD1 agrees at 11 bases. The CDR3 has 15 residues. Per the germline V gene, CDR1 is MDHEN and CDR2 is SYDVKM. V shed 3 bases and J 7 bases; nucleotides not matched to a gene: 4. The chain's CDR3 is CASSFRTGGFGELFF. CDR3 bases: TGTGCCAGCAGTTTTAGGACAGGGGGCTTCGGGGAGCTGTTTTTT.

Within the sample, this clone is medium-sized. The chain recombines TRBV6-5 with TRBJ1-5; tentatively, D is TRBD1 (6 bases). V lost 6 bases, J lost 1 base, and 13 bases lay in between. Germline CDR1 is MNHEY and CDR2 is SVGAGI. The CDR3 loop spans 15 amino acids. CDR3 protein: CASSPHRASNQPQHF. As DNA, the CDR3 is TGTGCCAGCAGCCCCCACAGGGCAAGCAATCAGCCCCAGCATTTT.

The CDR3 region is CASSSLAGGSYEQYF. DNA of the CDR3: TGTGCCAGCAGCTCACTAGCGGGGGGCTCATACGAGCAGTACTTC. V usage is TRBV11-2 and J usage is TRBJ2-7; 12 bases fit TRBD2. Losses at the gene ends were 4 bases for V and 4 bases for J; bases not matched to a gene: 5. From germline, CDR1 is SGHAT and CDR2 FQNNGV. The CDR3 runs to 15 residues.

The V and J genes are TRBV15 and TRBJ2-2; possibly TRBD2 for D (6 bases). The CDR3 length is 20 residues. V lost 0 bases and J lost 2, with 22 bases in between. CDR1 is LNHNV and CDR2 is YYDKDF in the germline V gene (reference sequence). The CDR3 DNA reads as TGTGCCACCAGCAGAGATGTCCCCCTTGGAGGGGTAGAAAACACCGGGGAGCTGTTTTTT. This encodes CATSRDVPLGGVENTGELFF.

This sequence joins TRBV9 and TRBJ2-7; tentative D call: TRBD2 (5 bases). Looked up from germline, CDR1 is SGDLS and CDR2 is YYNGEE. This CDR3 is built from 15 residues. Deletions cut 0 bases from V and 2 bases from J, with 12 bases between. CDR3 loop: CASSVDGVGTYEQYF. The DNA for the CDR3 is TGTGCCAGCAGCGTAGACGGGGTGGGGACCTACGAGCAGTACTTC.

The chain joins TRBV28 to TRBJ2-2; a possible D gene is TRBD1 (6 bases). Trimming cost V 7 bases and J 1 base, with 19 bases left between them. This CDR3 is built from 17 residues. Germline V CDR1 and CDR2: MDHEN, SYDVKM. The chain's CDR3 is CASTPRVGTRNTGELFF. CDR3 sequence (DNA): TGTGCCAGCACCCCAAGGGTGGGGACAAGGAACACCGGGGAGCTGTTTTTT.

The chain combines TRBV5-4 with TRBJ2-1; TRBD2 might be the D (7 bases). V shed 0 bases and J shed 7 bases, with 14 bases lying between them. The CDR3 runs to 15 residues. The germline V gene encodes CDR1 SGHNT and CDR2 YYREEE (reference sequence). The CDR3 loop reads CASSLVWGGKNEQFF. CDR3 DNA: TGTGCCAGCAGCTTGGTCTGGGGGGGCAAGAATGAGCAGTTCTTC. Full variable domain (missing parts from reference TRBV5-4 and TRBJ2-1): ETGVTQSPTHLIKTRGQQVTLRCSSQSGHNTVSWYQQALGQGPQFIFQYYREEENGRGNFPPRFSGLQFPNYSSELNVNALELDDSALYLCASSLVWGGKNEQFFGPGTRLTVL.

This clone was counted between two and nine times. J is TRBJ2-6 and V is TRBV4-3; possible D gene TRBD1, 6 bases. V dropped 0 bases and J dropped 4 bases, with 10 bases sitting between them. The germline gives CDR1 LGHNA, CDR2 YSLEER. The CDR3 length is 16 residues. CDR3: CASSQEQGTGANVLTF. CDR3 coding DNA: TGCGCCAGCAGCCAAGAACAGGGCACCGGGGCCAACGTCCTGACTTTC.

This clone was seen a few times. The chain recombines TRBV7-2 with TRBJ2-3, with D perhaps TRBD1 (6 bases). Looked up from germline, CDR1 is SGHTA and CDR2 is FQGNSA. V was pared by 4 bases and J by 0 bases, with 14 bases between. The CDR3 extends over 16 amino acids. CDR3 in DNA: TGTGCCAGCAGCTCCCAGCAGGGGTCCAGCACAGATACGCAGTATTTT. This encodes CASSSQQGSSTDTQYF.

This clone has only one observation. The chain carries TRBV2 and TRBJ2-5, with 8 positions matching TRBD2. The CDR3 spans 13 residues. CDR1 is SNHLY and CDR2 is FYNNEI in the germline V gene. V gave up 6 bases and J gave up 6 bases; unmatched junction bases: 6. CDR3 coding DNA: TGTGCCAGCAGCGGGGGGGCCCCCAAGACCCAGTACTTC. Translation: CASSGGAPKTQYF.

The chain joins TRBV18 to TRBJ2-7; D possibly corresponds to TRBD1 (5 bases). Trimming shortened V by 3 bases and J by 3 bases, and 15 bases separated the two germline ends. CDR1 and CDR2 (germline): KGHSH, LQKENI. The CDR3 contains 15 residues. CDR3 bases: TGTGCCAGCTCACCGTTGACAGCGTTCGGCTACGAGCAGTACTTC. Translation gives CASSPLTAFGYEQYF.

This clone is a singleton in its sample. The gene calls are TRBV13 and TRBJ2-5; D remains unclear. The J call is in doubt because the DNA end fits TRBJ2-7 better. CDR3 size: 12 residues. The germline CDR1 and CDR2 sequences are PRHDT and FYEKMQ (reference sequence). In nucleotides, the CDR3 is TGTGCCAGCAGTTTAAAACCCTACGAGCAGTACTTC. This translates into CASSLKPYEQYF.

The chain has TRBV30 and TRBJ2-2, with 8 bases lining up with TRBD2. Per germline, CDR1 GTSNPN and CDR2 SVGIG (reference sequence). J was trimmed by 1 base and V by 1 base; bases with no gene match: 5. There are 16 residues in the CDR3. CDR3 region: CAWSAAGGKNTGELFF. CDR3 in DNA: TGTGCCTGGAGTGCGGCGGGGGGAAAGAACACCGGGGAGCTGTTTTTT.

The chain couples TRBV27 to TRBJ1-1, with D possibly TRBD1 on 6 matching bases. This CDR3 is built from 14 residues. In germline, CDR1 is MNHEY, CDR2 SMNVEV (reference sequence). With 2 bases removed from V and 4 bases from J, the gap between germline ends came to 11 bases. The CDR3 DNA sequence: TGTGCCAGCAGTTTAGGGGACACCATCACTGAAGCTTTCTTT. Amino acid sequence: CASSLGDTITEAFF.

The chain employs TRBV7-9 and TRBJ2-3; tentatively, D is TRBD1 (6 bases). Germline V gene data show CDR1 as SEHNR and CDR2 as FQNEAQ (reference sequence). Trimming took 5 bases from V and 6 from J, leaving 15 bases between them. This CDR3 is built from 14 residues. In DNA form, the CDR3 reads TGTGCCAGCAGCCACACAGGGTCAACGGATACGCAGTATTTT. This gives the protein CASSHTGSTDTQYF. Drawing the rest from reference TRBV7-9 and TRBJ2-3, the complete variable domain is DTGVSQNPRHKITKRGQNVTFRCDPISEHNRLYWYRQTLGQGPEFLTYFQNEAQLEKSRLLSDRFSAERPKGSFSTLEIQRTEQGDSAMYLCASSHTGSTDTQYFGPGTRLTVL.